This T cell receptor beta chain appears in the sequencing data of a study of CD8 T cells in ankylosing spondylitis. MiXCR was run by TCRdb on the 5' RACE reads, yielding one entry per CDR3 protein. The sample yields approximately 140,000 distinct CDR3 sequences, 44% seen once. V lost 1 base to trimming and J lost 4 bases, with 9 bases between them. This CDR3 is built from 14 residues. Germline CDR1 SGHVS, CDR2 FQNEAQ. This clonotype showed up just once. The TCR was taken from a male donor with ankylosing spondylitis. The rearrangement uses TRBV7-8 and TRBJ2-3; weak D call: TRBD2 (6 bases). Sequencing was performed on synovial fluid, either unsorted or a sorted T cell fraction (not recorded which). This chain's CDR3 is CASSLGGVADTQYF. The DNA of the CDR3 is TGTGCCAGCAGCTTAGGGGGGGTGGCAGATACGCAGTATTTT.